These 16 T cell receptor beta chains share one sample of origin, sequenced in a study of regulatory T cells in long-lasting Graves disease. According to the study, TCR beta libraries were built with iRepertoire HTBI primers and CDR3-region Arm-PCR. TCRdb analysed the multiplex PCR reads with MiXCR anew, one entry per CDR3 protein. The sample holds a few hundred thousand distinct CDR3 sequences, about 20% seen once. The time point was: persistent/refractory GD, antithyroid drugs over 5 years with positive TRAb. There was RNA extracted from PBMCs, and the TCR library was made from it. Specimen: peripheral blood mononuclear cells (PBMCs), collected when the disease was refractory, from a patient treated with antithyroid drugs. These receptors were taken from a female donor with Graves disease.

This clonotype was counted many times. The chain carries TRBV5-1 and TRBJ1-5; no reliable D call. Germline V gene sequence: CDR1 SGHRS, CDR2 YFSETQ. The CDR3 loop spans 14 amino acids. Trimming pared 4 bases from V and 1 base from J, leaving 9 bases between. CDR3 sequence reads: CASSPGGSNQPQHF. CDR3 sequence (DNA): TGCGCCAGCAGCCCGGGAGGGAGCAATCAGCCCCAGCATTTT.

The chain uses TRBV20-1 and TRBJ1-6; D ambiguous. Between the trimmed V and J ends, which lost 0 bases and 8 bases, there was a span of 17 bases. The CDR3 runs 16 residues. The V gene's germline CDR1 is DFQATT and CDR2 SNEGSKA (reference sequence). CDR3 residues: CSARDRAIWAYSPLHF. The CDR3 region has the DNA TGCAGTGCTAGAGATCGGGCCATTTGGGCTTATTCACCCCTCCACTTT.

This clonotype was seen repeatedly, ten times or more. The V call is TRBV15, the J call TRBJ1-2; D is ambiguous. This CDR3 spans 16 amino acids. V lost 0 bases and J 6 bases, leaving 17 bases between the germline ends. Germline V lookup: CDR1 LNHNV, CDR2 YYDKDF (reference sequence). Written as DNA, the CDR3 is TGTGCCACCAGCAGAGATATGGTTTCTGGTCCCAATGGCTACACCTTC. Its translation: CATSRDMVSGPNGYTF.

As DNA, the CDR3 is TGTGCCAGCAGCCCGACGGAACGATACAATGAGCAGTTCTTC. Protein product: CASSPTERYNEQFF. The rearrangement uses TRBV3-1 and TRBJ2-1, with no clear D. V gave up 4 bases and J gave up 4 bases, with 11 bases separating them. Looked up from germline, CDR1 is LGHDT and CDR2 is YNNKEL (reference sequence). This CDR3 has 14 residues.

This clonotype was counted many times. The J gene is TRBJ2-7, the V gene TRBV2; 10 bases fit TRBD1. The V gene end was trimmed by 6 bases and the J gene end by 6 bases; junction bases not matched to a gene: 5. Per the germline V gene, CDR1 is SNHLY and CDR2 is FYNNEI. The CDR3 loop spans 13 amino acids. The CDR3 bases are TGTGCCAGCAGCACGGACAGGGGGGGCGAGCAGTACTTC. Translation: CASSTDRGGEQYF.

The V call is TRBV7-2, the J call TRBJ1-5; D remains ambiguous. Trimming cost V 2 bases and J 3 bases, with 5 bases left between them. The CDR3 extends over 13 amino acids. Germline CDR1 reads SGHTA; CDR2 reads FQGNSA. The CDR3 reads CASSLSINQPQHF. DNA of the CDR3: TGTGCCAGCAGCTTATCGATCAATCAGCCCCAGCATTTT.

Many counts were recorded for this clonotype. The chain recombines TRBV28 with TRBJ1-4; 11 bases map to TRBD1. The CDR3 covers 15 residues. CDR1 and CDR2 from the germline V gene are MDHEN and SYDVKM. Trimming cost V 5 bases and J 12 bases; bases outside gene matches: 11. In nucleotides, the CDR3 is TGTGCCAGCAGTAGGACAGGGGGCGTTTTGGGCCAACTGTTTTTT. Translating gives CASSRTGGVLGQLFF.

The chain links TRBV5-4 to TRBJ2-7; no clear D. Germline CDR1 reads SGHNT; CDR2 reads YYREEE (reference sequence). The CDR3 loop spans 14 amino acids. Trimming pared 4 bases from V and 6 bases from J, leaving 17 bases between. The CDR3, as DNA: TGTGCCAGCAGCCCCGATCCCTGGATGGGCGAGCAGTACTTC. This translates into CASSPDPWMGEQYF.

This clonotype has just a few counts. The rearrangement links TRBV7-8 to TRBJ1-1; weak D call: TRBD1 (6 bases). The CDR3 is 16 amino acids. Germline assignment: CDR1 SGHVS and CDR2 FQNEAQ. Trimming removed 1 base at V and 1 base at J, with 13 bases between. The CDR3 nucleotides read TGTGCCAGCAGCTTAGTCGCCAGGGGTTGGAACACTGAAGCTTTCTTT. Its translation is CASSLVARGWNTEAFF.

This clonotype was seen at least ten times. The chain recombines TRBV10-3 with TRBJ1-2; TRBD1 might be the D (6 bases). Germline CDR1 reads ENHRY; CDR2 reads SYGVKD. V was trimmed by 0 bases and J by 2 bases, leaving 10 bases between them. There are 15 residues in the CDR3. CDR3 protein: CAISESGQPNYGYTF. The CDR3 bases are TGTGCCATCAGTGAGTCAGGACAGCCGAACTATGGCTACACCTTC.

This clonotype was counted at least ten times. The rearrangement joins TRBV2 to TRBJ1-1; D not resolved. Trimming took off 4 bases at V and 6 bases at J, with 12 bases between the two ends. The germline CDR1 and CDR2 sequences are SNHLY and FYNNEI. The CDR3 consists of 13 residues. The CDR3 loop reads CASSAYREAEAFF. For the CDR3, the DNA is TGTGCCAGCAGTGCGTATAGGGAGGCTGAAGCTTTCTTT.

This sequence joins TRBV7-2 and TRBJ2-2; 14 bases align to TRBD2. Germline-derived CDR1 and CDR2 are SGHTA and FQGNSA. V lost 7 bases and J lost 6; bases outside the gene matches: 10. CDR3 length: 17 residues. The CDR3 sequence is CASKTLGLAGDSGELFF. In DNA form, the CDR3 reads TGTGCCAGCAAGACATTGGGACTAGCGGGAGATTCCGGGGAGCTGTTTTTT.

A few counts support this clonotype. The chain couples TRBV12-3 or TRBV12-4 to TRBJ1-5; D is unresolved. The V end lost 3 bases, the J end lost 0 bases, and 9 bases lay between the germline ends. The CDR3 spans 15 residues. CDR3 sequence (DNA): TGTGCCAGCAGTTTGGTATCCGATAGCAATCAGCCCCAGCATTTT. Its translation is CASSLVSDSNQPQHF.

This clonotype was detected once. The chain uses TRBV6-1 and TRBJ2-2, with 9 nucleotides matching TRBD2. The CDR3 length is 13 residues. Germline assignment: CDR1 MNHNS and CDR2 SASEGT. V lost 6 bases to trimming and J lost 4 bases; unmatched junction nucleotides: 0. CDR3 sequence reads: CASRTSGTGELFF. CDR3 coding DNA: TGTGCCAGCAGGACTAGCGGCACCGGGGAGCTGTTTTTT.

The rearrangement joins TRBV11-2 to TRBJ1-5; tentatively, D is TRBD1 (5 bases). The CDR3 consists of 15 residues. Between the trimmed V and J ends, which lost 0 bases and 7 bases, there was a span of 13 bases. In germline, CDR1 is SGHAT, CDR2 FQNNGV. CDR3 loop: CASSLEGRGRQPQHF. CDR3 nucleotide sequence: TGTGCCAGCAGCTTAGAAGGGAGGGGCCGGCAGCCCCAGCATTTT. Filled out from reference TRBV11-2 and TRBJ1-5, the complete variable domain reads EAGVAQSPRYKIIEKRQSVAFWCNPISGHATLYWYQQILGQGPKLLIQFQNNGVVDDSQLPKDRFSAERLKGVDSTLKIQPAKLEDSAVYLCASSLEGRGRQPQHFGDGTRLSIL.

This clonotype was counted many times. The V and J genes are TRBV2 and TRBJ1-5; maybe TRBD1 (6 bases). The CDR3 has 14 residues. V lost 7 bases to trimming and J lost 3 bases, with 13 bases between them. The germline V gene has CDR1 SNHLY and CDR2 FYNNEI. The CDR3 reads CASTEGGYNQPQHF. CDR3 coding DNA: TGTGCCAGCACCGAGGGGGGTTACAATCAGCCCCAGCATTTT.